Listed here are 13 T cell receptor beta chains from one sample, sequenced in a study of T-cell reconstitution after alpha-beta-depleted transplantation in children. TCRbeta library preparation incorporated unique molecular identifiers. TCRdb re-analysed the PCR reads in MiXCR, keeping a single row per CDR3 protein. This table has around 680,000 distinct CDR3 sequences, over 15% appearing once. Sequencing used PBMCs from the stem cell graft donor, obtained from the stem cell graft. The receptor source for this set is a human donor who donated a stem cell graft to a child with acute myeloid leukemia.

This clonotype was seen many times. CDR3 sequence (DNA): TGCAGCGGTGGGACAGGGGTTGGCTACACCTTC. This sequence encodes CSGGTGVGYTF. This chain joins TRBV29-1 and TRBJ1-2; TRBD1 matches 10 bases. J was trimmed by 7 bases and V by 7 bases; bases with no gene match: 3. The CDR3 contains 11 residues. Looked up from germline, CDR1 is SQVTM and CDR2 is ANQGSEA. Full variable domain (outside the CDR3, taken from reference TRBV29-1 and TRBJ1-2): SAVISQKPSRDICQRGTSLTIQCQVDSQVTMMFWYRQQPGQSLTLIATANQGSEATYESGFVIDKFPISRPNLTFSTLTVSNMSPEDSSIYLCSGGTGVGYTFGSGTRLTVV.

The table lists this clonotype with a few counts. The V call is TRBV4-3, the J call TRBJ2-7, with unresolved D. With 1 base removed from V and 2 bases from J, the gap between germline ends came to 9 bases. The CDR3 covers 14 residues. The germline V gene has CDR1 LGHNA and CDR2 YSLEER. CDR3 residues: CASSQAHGTYEQYF. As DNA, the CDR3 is TGCGCCAGCAGCCAAGCGCACGGTACCTACGAGCAGTACTTC.

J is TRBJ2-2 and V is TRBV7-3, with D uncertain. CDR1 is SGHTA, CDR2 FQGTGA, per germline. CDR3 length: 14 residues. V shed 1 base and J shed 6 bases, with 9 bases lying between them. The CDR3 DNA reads TGTGCCAGCAGCTTAATCGTTGCGGCCGGGGAGCTGTTTTTT. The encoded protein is CASSLIVAAGELFF.

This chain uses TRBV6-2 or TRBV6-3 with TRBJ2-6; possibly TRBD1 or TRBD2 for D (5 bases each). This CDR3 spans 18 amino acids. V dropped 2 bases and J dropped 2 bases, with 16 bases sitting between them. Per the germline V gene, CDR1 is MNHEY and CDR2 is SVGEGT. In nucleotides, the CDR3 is TGTGCCAGCAGTTACGCCGTCAGGGAGTTCACTGGGGCCAACGTCCTGACTTTC. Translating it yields CASSYAVREFTGANVLTF.

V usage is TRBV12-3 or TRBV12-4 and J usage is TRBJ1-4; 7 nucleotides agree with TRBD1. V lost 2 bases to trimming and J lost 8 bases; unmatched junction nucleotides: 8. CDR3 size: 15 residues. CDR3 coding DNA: TGTGCCAGCAGTTTAAGGGGAGGGGGCAGGGAAAAACTGTTTTTT. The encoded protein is CASSLRGGGREKLFF.

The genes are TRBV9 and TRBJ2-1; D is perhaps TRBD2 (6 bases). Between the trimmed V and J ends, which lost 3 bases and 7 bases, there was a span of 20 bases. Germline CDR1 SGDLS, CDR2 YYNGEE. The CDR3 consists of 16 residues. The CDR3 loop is CASSARGTPPENEQFF. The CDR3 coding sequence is TGTGCCAGCAGCGCCCGAGGGACTCCTCCTGAGAATGAGCAGTTCTTC.

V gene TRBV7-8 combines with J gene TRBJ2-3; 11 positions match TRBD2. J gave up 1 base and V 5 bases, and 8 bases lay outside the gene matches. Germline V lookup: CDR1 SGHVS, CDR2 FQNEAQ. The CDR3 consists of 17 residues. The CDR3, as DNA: TGTGCCAGCAGCATCACTAGCGGGGGAGGGGGCACAGATACGCAGTATTTT. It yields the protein CASSITSGGGGTDTQYF.

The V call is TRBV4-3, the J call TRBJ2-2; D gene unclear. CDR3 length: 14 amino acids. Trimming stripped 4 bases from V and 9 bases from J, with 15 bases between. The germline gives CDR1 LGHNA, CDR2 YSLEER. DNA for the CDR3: TGCGCCAGCAGCCCCCAATTGGCTGGCCGGGAGCTGTTTTTT. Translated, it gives CASSPQLAGRELFF.

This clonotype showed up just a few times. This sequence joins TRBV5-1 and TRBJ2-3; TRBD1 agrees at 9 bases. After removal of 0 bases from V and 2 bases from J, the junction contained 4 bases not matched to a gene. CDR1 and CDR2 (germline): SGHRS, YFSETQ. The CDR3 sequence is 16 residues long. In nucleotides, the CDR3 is TGCGCCAGCAGCTTGGGGGACAGGGACTTCACAGATACGCAGTATTTT. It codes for CASSLGDRDFTDTQYF.

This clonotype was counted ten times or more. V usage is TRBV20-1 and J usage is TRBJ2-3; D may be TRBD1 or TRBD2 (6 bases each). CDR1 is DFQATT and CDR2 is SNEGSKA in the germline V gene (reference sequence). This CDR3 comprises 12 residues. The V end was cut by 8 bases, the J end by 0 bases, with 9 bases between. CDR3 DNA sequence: TGCAGTTCGGGGGCTAGCACAGATACGCAGTATTTT. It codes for CSSGASTDTQYF.

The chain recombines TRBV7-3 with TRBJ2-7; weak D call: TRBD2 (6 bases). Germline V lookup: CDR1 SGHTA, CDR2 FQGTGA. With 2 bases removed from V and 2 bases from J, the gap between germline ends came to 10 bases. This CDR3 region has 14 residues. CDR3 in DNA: TGTGCCAGCAGCTTATACGGAGGGACCTACGAGCAGTACTTC. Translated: CASSLYGGTYEQYF.

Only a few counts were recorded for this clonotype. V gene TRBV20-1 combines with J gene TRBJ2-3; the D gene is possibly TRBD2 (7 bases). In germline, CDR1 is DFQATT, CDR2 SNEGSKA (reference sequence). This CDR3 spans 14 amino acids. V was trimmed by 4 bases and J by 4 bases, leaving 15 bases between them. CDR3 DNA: TGCAGTGCTAAATACGGGGGGCCCTCAGATACGCAGTATTTT. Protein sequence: CSAKYGGPSDTQYF.

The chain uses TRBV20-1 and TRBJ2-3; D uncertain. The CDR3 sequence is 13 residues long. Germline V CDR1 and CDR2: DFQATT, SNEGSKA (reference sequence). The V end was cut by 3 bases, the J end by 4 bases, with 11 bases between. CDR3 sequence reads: CSARDQLADTQYF. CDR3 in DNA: TGCAGTGCTAGGGACCAGCTCGCAGATACGCAGTATTTT.